This T cell receptor beta chain was recovered during a study of CD8 T cells in ankylosing spondylitis. General observations from the study: Disease-linked clones, CD8+, were relatively rare in peripheral blood. Reportedly, matched ankylosing spondylitis synovial fluid was significantly enriched for disease-linked clones. Blood from ankylosing spondylitis patients appeared to carry a characteristic roughly 8-variant TCR beta motif.

Making the TCR beta libraries involved quantitative 5'-RACE with molecular barcodes. Via MiXCR, TCRdb re-called the 5' RACE reads, giving one row per CDR3 protein. The sample carries approximately 350,000 distinct CDR3 sequences, 20% to 25% recorded once. Only a few counts were recorded for this clonotype. Its antigen is not identified. The clonotype was recovered from a male donor with ankylosing spondylitis or in good health (not recorded which). The sample taken for sequencing was blood, either unsorted or a sorted T cell fraction (not recorded which).

The CDR3, as DNA: TGCGCCAGCAGCTTGGGACAGGCGGGGTGGCCCCAGCATTTT. Protein: CASSLGQAGWPQHF. J is TRBJ1-5 and V is TRBV5-1; TRBD1 is a possible D gene (6 bases). Trimming left V 0 bases short and J 9 bases short, with 13 bases between. This CDR3 spans 14 amino acids. Germline V gives CDR1 SGHRS, CDR2 YFSETQ.